This T cell receptor beta chain emerged from a study of T cell repertoires in cytomegalovirus infection. About the research overall: Public TCR beta signatures provided an indication of both CMV infection and a matching HLA type.

TCRdb re-called the reads with MiXCR, one entry per CDR3 protein. Of 250,000 or so distinct CDR3 sequences listed, 10% to 15% are singletons. Trimming left V 4 bases short and J 2 bases short, with 14 bases between. The CDR3 contains 15 residues. The germline V gene encodes CDR1 SGHRS and CDR2 YFSETQ. Sequenced material: PBMCs. V is TRBV5-1 and J is TRBJ2-3; D unclear. This TCR was recovered from a human donor in good health (CMV status not recorded). Some clones in this sample may be carry-over from other donors' samples. The CDR3 sequence is CASSADVGSTDTQYF. The DNA for the CDR3 is TGCGCCAGCAGCGCAGATGTGGGGTCCACAGATACGCAGTATTTT.